The sequence of this T cell receptor beta chain was determined in a study of a mutant IDH1 vaccine in newly diagnosed glioma. Study-level background: Males made up 62.5% and females approximately 40% of treated patients, whose mean age was approximately 44 years. Earlier treatment was radiotherapy, temozolomide, or both, with most getting both. The study, taken as a whole, reports: Pseudoprogression seemingly bore no relation to changes in top peripheral T cell clonotypes.

Measured with immunoSEQ multiplex PCR; TCRdb has only the in-frame clones, and not every one. Among tens of thousands of clones listed, less than 90% were seen once. Time point noted: baseline, week 1 (first vaccination visit). The treatment was: pre-vaccination baseline after standard-of-care therapy. The ends were cut back, 1 base at V and 6 bases at J, with 10 bases in the middle. This CDR3 contains 14 residues. Germline CDR1 and CDR2: SGHVS and FQNEAQ. As regards this clone: Antigen unknown.

Sequences were derived from PBMCs, sampled from a glioma patient treated with radiotherapy, temozolomide or both. The source is a woman in her thirties or forties with glioma. This rearrangement joins TRBV7-8 to TRBJ1-5; D unclear. Written as DNA, the CDR3 is TGTGCCAGCAGCTTAGGCTCTCTGGTTCAGCCCCAGCATTTT. As protein: CASSLGSLVQPQHF.